Listed here is a single TCR beta chain. This CDR3 has 14 residues. CDR1 and CDR2 (germline): GTSNPN, SVGIG (reference sequence). Between the trimmed V and J ends, which lost 0 bases and 4 bases, there was a span of 10 bases. Method: immunoSEQ multiplex PCR; TCRdb's copy keeps in-frame clones and lacks some. The table has tens of thousands of clones, about 91% seen once. This entry is derived from a study of control samples from healthy donors and cancer patients. The chain links TRBV30 to TRBJ1-5; D is perhaps TRBD1 (5 bases). The source material was PBMCs. The TCR was taken from a young man with colorectal cancer. The CDR3 DNA follows: TGTGCCTGGAGTGTAACTGGGGGAAATCAGCCCCAGCATTTT. This translates into CAWSVTGGNQPQHF.